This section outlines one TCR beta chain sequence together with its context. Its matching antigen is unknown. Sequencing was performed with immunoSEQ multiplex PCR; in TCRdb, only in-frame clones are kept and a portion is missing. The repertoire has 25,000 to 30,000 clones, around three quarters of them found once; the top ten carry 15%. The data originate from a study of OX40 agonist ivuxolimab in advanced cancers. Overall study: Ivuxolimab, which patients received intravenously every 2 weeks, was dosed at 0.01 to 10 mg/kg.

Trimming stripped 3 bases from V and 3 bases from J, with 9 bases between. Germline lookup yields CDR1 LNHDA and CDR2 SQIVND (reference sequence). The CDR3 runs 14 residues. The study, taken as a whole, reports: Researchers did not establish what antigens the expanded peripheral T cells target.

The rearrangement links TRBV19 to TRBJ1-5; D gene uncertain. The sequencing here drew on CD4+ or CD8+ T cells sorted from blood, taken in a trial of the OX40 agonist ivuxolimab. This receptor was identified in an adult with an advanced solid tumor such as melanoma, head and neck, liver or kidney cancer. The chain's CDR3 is CASSMATDNQPQHF. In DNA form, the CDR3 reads TGTGCCAGTAGTATGGCCACAGACAATCAGCCCCAGCATTTT.